These T cell receptor beta chains were read from a single sample in a study of CD8 T cells in ankylosing spondylitis. TCRdb independently ran MiXCR on the 5' RACE reads; one entry per CDR3 protein. Of approximately 350,000 distinct CDR3 sequences detected, 20% to 25% appear once; the ten largest clones hold around 13%. Sequenced input: blood, either unsorted or a sorted T cell fraction (not recorded which). The receptors shown here come from a male donor with ankylosing spondylitis or in good health (not recorded which). The conserved cysteine and the conserved F or W are not part of the CDR3 here.

TRBJ1-5	TRBV12-3/TRBV12-4	ASRDSNQPQH
TRBJ2-7	TRBV4-1	ASSSPTNAYEQY
TRBJ2-7	TRBV12-3/TRBV12-4	ASSSYIYEQY
TRBJ1-2	TRBV20-1	SARDSGYGYT
TRBJ2-5	TRBV15	ATSAESVGETQY
TRBJ2-3	TRBV7-2	ASSEFSGGAAGDTQY
TRBJ2-5	TRBV11-2	ASSRASGGVTVQETQY
TRBJ2-3	TRBV6-4	ASSGQGDTDTQY
TRBJ2-2	TRBV25-1	ASSEDLNTGELF
TRBJ1-2	TRBV9	ASSPSGGANYGYT
TRBJ2-3	TRBV6-1	ASSELAGGPDTQY
TRBJ2-4	TRBV6-1	ASKEFLAKNIQY
TRBJ2-3	TRBV7-9	ASSLVGISSTDTQY
TRBJ2-7	TRBV7-9	ASSSPQGMYEQY
TRBJ2-7	TRBV7-9	ASSGRDSQHYEQY
TRBJ2-7	TRBV20-1	SARGTSGYYEQY
TRBJ2-5	TRBV15	ATSRRRGEETQY
TRBJ2-5	TRBV4-1	ASSHAPGTSGGPQETQY
TRBJ2-7	TRBV6-5	ASSYWPQGARIYEQY
TRBJ2-1	TRBV10-1	ASSKNKNNEQF
TRBJ2-3	TRBV7-8	ASSFHSGGDTDTQY
TRBJ2-7	TRBV20-1	SARDAGAGFTYEQY
TRBJ2-5	TRBV6-8	ASSYSAFVWAQY
TRBJ1-1	TRBV6-5	ASSYSVSLNTEAF
TRBJ2-7	TRBV28	ASRKTDSYEQY
TRBJ1-1	TRBV12-3/TRBV12-4	ASSPPRDLNTEAF
TRBJ1-5	TRBV7-8	ASSLYGDYNQPQH
TRBJ2-7	TRBV20-1	SARDRGRNYEQY
TRBJ2-3	TRBV20-1	SVPVMERTDTQY
TRBJ1-4	TRBV20-1	SAREGPTNEKLF
TRBJ2-3	TRBV12-3/TRBV12-4	ASTDTGTQY
TRBJ2-1	TRBV5-1	ASSYGGPGNEQF
TRBJ2-5	TRBV5-5	ASSPSWILETQY
TRBJ2-1	TRBV5-1	ASSLEGTGSSYNEQF
TRBJ2-1	TRBV6-1	ASSDPRDRGPF
TRBJ1-2	TRBV3-1	ASSQDPGANYGYT
TRBJ2-4	TRBV20-1	SAVPGTSGGAWYIQY
TRBJ2-3	TRBV29-1	SAEGQKRTDTQY
TRBJ1-5	TRBV12-3/TRBV12-4	ASSLTSPQH
TRBJ2-1	TRBV11-3	ASSLGTEGLNEQF